Sequencing of this T cell receptor (beta chain) was carried out in a study of Ad26.COV2.S vaccination and SARS-CoV-2 variants. Specified treatment: around 19 received Ad26.COV2.S at low or high dose, single or two shots; five or six received placebo; per-sample allocation not given. It was on day 63 after the first vaccine or placebo injection that samples were taken. This table comes from immunoSEQ multiplex PCR, and its TCRdb copy is limited to in-frame clones, with some not included. The table records around 300,000 clones, more than 85% of them present only once. The length of the CDR3 is 15 residues. Looked up from germline, CDR1 is MNHEY and CDR2 is SVGAGI. V lost 5 bases, J lost 4 bases, and 18 bases lay in between. In regard to this clone: Its specificity is unknown.

Study results and limitations: Greater spike-specific TCR breadth was seen in vaccine recipients than in placebo recipients.

J is TRBJ2-7 and V is TRBV6-5, with D perhaps TRBD1 (6 bases). The origin of this receptor is a person aged 18-65 years who received the Ad26.COV2.S COVID-19 vaccine or a placebo. Sample: peripheral blood, taken in a trial of Ad26.COV2.S vaccine versus placebo. CDR3 residues: CASSKTGTLVYEQYF. CDR3 sequence (DNA): TGTGCCAGCAGTAAAACCGGGACACTAGTTTACGAGCAGTACTTC.